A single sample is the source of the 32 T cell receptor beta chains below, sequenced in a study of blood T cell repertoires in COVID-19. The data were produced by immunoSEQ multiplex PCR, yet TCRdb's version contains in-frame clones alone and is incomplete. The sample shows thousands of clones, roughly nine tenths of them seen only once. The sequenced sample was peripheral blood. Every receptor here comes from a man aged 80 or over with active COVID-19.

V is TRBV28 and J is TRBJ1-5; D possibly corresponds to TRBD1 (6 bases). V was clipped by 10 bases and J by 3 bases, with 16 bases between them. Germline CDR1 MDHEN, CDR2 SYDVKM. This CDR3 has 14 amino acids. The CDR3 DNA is TGTGCCATCAACCCGGGACACAACAATCAGCCCCAGCATTTT. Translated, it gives CAINPGHNNQPQHF.

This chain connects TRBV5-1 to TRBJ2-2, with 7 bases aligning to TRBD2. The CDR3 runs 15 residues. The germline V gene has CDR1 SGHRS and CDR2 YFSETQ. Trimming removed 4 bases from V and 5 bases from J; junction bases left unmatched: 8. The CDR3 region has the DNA TGCGCCAGCAGCGCTAGCGGAGGCGGGACCGGGGAGCTGTTTTTT. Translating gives CASSASGGGTGELFF.

DNA for the CDR3: TGTGCCAGCACCTTGGGGCAGGGCGGCTCCTACAATGAGCAGTTCTTC. It encodes CASTLGQGGSYNEQFF. The chain employs TRBV28 and TRBJ2-1; tentatively, D is TRBD1 (5 bases). Germline CDR1 reads MDHEN; CDR2 reads SYDVKM. CDR3 length equals 16 residues. The V and J ends lost 7 bases and 0 bases respectively, with 16 bases between them.

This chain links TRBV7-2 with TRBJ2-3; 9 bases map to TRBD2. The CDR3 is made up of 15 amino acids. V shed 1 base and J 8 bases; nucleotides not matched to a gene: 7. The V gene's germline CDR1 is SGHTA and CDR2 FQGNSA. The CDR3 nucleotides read TGTGCCAGCAGCTTAGGGCTAGCGGGGTCAGGTACGCAGTATTTT. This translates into CASSLGLAGSGTQYF.

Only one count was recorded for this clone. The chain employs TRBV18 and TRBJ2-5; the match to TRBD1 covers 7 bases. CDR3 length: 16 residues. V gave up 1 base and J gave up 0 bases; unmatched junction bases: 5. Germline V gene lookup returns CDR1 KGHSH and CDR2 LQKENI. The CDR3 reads CASSPLQGMYQETQYF. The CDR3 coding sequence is TGTGCCAGCTCACCACTACAGGGGATGTACCAAGAGACCCAGTACTTC.

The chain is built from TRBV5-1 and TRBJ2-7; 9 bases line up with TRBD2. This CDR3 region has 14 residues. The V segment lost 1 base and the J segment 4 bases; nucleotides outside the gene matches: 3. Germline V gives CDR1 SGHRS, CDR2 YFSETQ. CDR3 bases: TGCGCCAGCAGCTTGACTAGCGGGCTGTACGAGCAGTACTTC. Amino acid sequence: CASSLTSGLYEQYF.

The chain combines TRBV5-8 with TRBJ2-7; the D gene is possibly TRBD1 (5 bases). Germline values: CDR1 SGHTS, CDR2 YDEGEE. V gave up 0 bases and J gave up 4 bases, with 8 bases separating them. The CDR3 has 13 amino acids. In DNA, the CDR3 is TGTGCCAGCAGCTTGGGGCGGACATACGAGCAGTACTTC. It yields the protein CASSLGRTYEQYF.

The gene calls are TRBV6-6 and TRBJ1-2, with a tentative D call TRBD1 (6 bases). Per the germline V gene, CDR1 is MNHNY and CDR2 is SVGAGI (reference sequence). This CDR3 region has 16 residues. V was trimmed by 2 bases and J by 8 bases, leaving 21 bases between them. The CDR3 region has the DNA TGTGCCAGCAGTTACAACCCTATTGGGGGCTTGCGCGGCTACACCTTC. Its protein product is CASSYNPIGGLRGYTF.

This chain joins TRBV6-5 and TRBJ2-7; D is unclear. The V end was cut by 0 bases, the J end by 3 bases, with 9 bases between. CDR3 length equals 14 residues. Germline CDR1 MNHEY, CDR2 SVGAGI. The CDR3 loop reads CASSYSKLGYEQYF. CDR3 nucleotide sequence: TGTGCCAGCAGTTACTCGAAGCTCGGCTACGAGCAGTACTTC.

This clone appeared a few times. CDR3 sequence: CASSPTGTGNTIYF. In DNA, the CDR3 is TGTGCCAGCAGCCCGACAGGGACTGGAAACACCATATATTTT. The gene calls are TRBV2 and TRBJ1-3; TRBD1 aligns across 7 bases. Germline CDR1 SNHLY, CDR2 FYNNEI. This CDR3 contains 14 residues. Trimming removed 6 bases from V and 2 bases from J; junction bases left unmatched: 4.

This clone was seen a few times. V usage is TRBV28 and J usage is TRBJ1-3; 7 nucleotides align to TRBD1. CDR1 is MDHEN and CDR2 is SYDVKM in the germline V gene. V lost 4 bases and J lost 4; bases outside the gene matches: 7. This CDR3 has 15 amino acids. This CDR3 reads CASSSKTGWGNTIYF. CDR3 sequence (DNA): TGTGCCAGCAGTTCCAAGACAGGGTGGGGAAACACCATATATTTT.

CDR3 sequence reads: CASSSGQWNTGELFF. Here the CDR3 DNA reads TGCGCCAGCAGCTCGGGACAGTGGAACACCGGGGAGCTGTTTTTT. The chain uses TRBV5-1 and TRBJ2-2, with 7 positions matching TRBD1. V lost 3 bases and J lost 1; bases outside the gene matches: 3. The CDR3 runs to 15 residues. The germline CDR1 and CDR2 sequences are SGHRS and YFSETQ. Drawing the rest from reference TRBV5-1 and TRBJ2-2, the complete variable domain is KAGVTQTPRYLIKTRGQQVTLSCSPISGHRSVSWYQQTPGQGLQFLFEYFSETQRNKGNFPGRFSGRQFSNSRSEMNVSTLELGDSALYLCASSSGQWNTGELFFGEGSRLTVL.

CDR3 sequence: CATSDRSGGANEAFF. The CDR3 nucleotides are TGTGCCACCAGTGACCGCAGCGGGGGAGCCAATGAAGCTTTCTTT. This chain links TRBV24-1 with TRBJ1-1, with D possibly being TRBD1 (5 bases). CDR3 length: 15 residues. Between the trimmed V and J ends, which lost 4 bases and 7 bases, there was a span of 18 bases. CDR1 and CDR2 from the germline V gene are KGHDR and SFDVKD.

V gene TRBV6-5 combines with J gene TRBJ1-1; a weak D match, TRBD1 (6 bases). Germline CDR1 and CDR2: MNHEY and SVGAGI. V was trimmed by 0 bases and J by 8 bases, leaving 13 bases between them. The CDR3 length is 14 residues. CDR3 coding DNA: TGTGCCAGCAGTTACTCGAAATGGGGACACGAAGCTTTCTTT. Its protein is CASSYSKWGHEAFF.

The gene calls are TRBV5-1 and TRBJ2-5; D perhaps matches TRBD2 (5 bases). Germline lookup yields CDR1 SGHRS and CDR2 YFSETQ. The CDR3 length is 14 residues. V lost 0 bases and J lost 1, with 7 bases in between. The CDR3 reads CASSLGGAQETQYF. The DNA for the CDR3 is TGCGCCAGCAGCTTGGGGGGAGCCCAAGAGACCCAGTACTTC.

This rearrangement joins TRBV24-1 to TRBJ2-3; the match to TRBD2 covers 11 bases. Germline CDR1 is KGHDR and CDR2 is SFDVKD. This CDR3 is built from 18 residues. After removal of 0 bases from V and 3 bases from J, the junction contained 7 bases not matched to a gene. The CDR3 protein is CATSDLGELAGVTDTQYF. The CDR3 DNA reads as TGTGCCACCAGTGATTTGGGGGAACTAGCGGGAGTTACAGATACGCAGTATTTT.

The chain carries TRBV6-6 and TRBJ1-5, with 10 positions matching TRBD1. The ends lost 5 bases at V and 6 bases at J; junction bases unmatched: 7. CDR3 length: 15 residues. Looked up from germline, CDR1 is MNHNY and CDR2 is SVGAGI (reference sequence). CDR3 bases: TGTGCCAGCAGTCCCCCAGGACAGGGGGGTCAGCCCCAGCATTTT. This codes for CASSPPGQGGQPQHF.

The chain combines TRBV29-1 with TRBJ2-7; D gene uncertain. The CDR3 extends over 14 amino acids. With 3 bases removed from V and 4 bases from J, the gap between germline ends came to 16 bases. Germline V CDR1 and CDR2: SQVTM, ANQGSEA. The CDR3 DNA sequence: TGCAGCGTTGATCCGAGACATGAAGCTTACGAGCAGTACTTC. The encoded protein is CSVDPRHEAYEQYF.

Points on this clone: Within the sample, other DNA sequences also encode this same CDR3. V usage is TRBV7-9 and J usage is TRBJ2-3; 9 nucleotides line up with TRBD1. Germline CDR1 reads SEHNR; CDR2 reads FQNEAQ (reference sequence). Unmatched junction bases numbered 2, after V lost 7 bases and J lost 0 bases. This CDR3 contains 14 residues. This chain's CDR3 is CASTGTGSTDTQYF. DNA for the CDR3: TGTGCCAGCACCGGGACAGGGAGCACAGATACGCAGTATTTT.

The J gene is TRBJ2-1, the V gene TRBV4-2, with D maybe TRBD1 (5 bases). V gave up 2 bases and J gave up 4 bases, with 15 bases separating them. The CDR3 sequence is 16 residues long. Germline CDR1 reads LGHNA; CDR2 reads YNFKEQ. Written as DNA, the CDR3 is TGTGCCAGCAGCCAACTTACAGGTATTAAGTACAATGAGCAGTTCTTC. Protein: CASSQLTGIKYNEQFF.

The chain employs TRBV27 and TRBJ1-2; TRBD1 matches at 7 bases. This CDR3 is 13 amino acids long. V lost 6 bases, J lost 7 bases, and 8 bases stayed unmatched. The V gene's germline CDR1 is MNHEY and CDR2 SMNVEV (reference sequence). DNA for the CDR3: TGTGCCAGCAGAAAGTCAGGGGGTGCTGGCTACACCTTC. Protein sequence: CASRKSGGAGYTF.

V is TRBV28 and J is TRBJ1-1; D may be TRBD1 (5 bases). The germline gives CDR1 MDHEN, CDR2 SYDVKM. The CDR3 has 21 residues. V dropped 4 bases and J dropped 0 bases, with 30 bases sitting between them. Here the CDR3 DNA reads TGTGCCAGCAGTTCCCTCCGGGGCGGGACTCCGAAAATAGGCGTGAACACTGAAGCTTTCTTT. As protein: CASSSLRGGTPKIGVNTEAFF.

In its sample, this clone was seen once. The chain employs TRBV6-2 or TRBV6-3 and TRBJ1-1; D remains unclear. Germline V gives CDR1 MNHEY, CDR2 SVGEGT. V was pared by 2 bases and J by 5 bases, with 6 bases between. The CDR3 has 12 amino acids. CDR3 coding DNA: TGTGCCAGCAGTTACCAAACAACTGAAGCTTTCTTT. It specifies CASSYQTTEAFF.

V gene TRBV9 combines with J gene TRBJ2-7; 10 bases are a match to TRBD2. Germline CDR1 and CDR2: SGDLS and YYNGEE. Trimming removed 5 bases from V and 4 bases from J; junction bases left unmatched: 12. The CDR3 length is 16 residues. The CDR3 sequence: CASRPLVGTSVYEQYF. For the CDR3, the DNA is TGTGCCAGCAGGCCCCTCGTGGGGACTAGCGTGTACGAGCAGTACTTC.

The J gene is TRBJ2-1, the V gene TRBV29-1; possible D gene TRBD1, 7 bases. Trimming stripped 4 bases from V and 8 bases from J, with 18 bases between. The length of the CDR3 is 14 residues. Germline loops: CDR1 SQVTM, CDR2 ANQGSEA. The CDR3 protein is CSVVQGGRGDEQFF. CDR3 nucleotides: TGCAGCGTTGTCCAGGGGGGTAGGGGCGATGAGCAGTTCTTC.

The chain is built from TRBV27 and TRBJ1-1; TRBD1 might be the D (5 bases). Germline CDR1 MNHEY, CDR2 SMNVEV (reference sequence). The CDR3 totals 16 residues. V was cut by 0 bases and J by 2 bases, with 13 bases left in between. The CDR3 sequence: CASSLSTGLANTEAFF. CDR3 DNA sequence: TGTGCCAGCAGTTTATCTACGGGACTTGCTAACACTGAAGCTTTCTTT.

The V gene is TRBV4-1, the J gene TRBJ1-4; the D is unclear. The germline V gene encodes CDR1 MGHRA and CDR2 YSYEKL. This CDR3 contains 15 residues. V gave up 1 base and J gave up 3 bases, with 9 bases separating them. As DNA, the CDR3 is TGCGCCAGCAGCCAAGGGCATTCTTCTAATGAAAAACTGTTTTTT. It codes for CASSQGHSSNEKLFF.

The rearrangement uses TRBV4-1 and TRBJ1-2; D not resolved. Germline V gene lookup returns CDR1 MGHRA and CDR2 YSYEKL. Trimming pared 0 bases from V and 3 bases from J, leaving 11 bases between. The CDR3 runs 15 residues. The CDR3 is CASSQEPEDYYGYTF. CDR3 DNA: TGCGCCAGCAGCCAAGAACCCGAGGATTACTATGGCTACACCTTC.

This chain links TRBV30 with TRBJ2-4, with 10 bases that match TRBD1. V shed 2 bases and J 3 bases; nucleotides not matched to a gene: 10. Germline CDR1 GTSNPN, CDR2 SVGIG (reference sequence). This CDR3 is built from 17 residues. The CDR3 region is CAWSSRDRGLGKNIQYF. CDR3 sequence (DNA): TGTGCCTGGAGTAGTAGGGACAGGGGATTAGGCAAAAACATTCAGTACTTC.

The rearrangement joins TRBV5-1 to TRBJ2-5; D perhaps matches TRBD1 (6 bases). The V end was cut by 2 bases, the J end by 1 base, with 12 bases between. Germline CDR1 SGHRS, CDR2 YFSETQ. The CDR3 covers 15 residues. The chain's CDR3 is CASSLSGQSQETQYF. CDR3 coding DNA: TGCGCCAGCAGCTTAAGCGGACAGTCCCAAGAGACCCAGTACTTC.

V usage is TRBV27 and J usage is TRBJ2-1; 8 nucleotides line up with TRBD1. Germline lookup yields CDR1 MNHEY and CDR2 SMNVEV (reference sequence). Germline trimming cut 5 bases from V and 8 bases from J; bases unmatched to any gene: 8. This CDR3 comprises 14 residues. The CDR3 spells CASSGLTGVDEQFF. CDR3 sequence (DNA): TGTGCCAGCAGTGGATTGACAGGGGTCGATGAGCAGTTCTTC.

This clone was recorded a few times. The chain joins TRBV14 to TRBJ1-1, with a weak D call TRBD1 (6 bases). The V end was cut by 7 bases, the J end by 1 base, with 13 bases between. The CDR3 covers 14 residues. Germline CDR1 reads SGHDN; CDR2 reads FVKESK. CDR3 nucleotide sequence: TGTGCCAGCACGGCCGGGACAAGGAACACTGAAGCTTTCTTT. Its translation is CASTAGTRNTEAFF.